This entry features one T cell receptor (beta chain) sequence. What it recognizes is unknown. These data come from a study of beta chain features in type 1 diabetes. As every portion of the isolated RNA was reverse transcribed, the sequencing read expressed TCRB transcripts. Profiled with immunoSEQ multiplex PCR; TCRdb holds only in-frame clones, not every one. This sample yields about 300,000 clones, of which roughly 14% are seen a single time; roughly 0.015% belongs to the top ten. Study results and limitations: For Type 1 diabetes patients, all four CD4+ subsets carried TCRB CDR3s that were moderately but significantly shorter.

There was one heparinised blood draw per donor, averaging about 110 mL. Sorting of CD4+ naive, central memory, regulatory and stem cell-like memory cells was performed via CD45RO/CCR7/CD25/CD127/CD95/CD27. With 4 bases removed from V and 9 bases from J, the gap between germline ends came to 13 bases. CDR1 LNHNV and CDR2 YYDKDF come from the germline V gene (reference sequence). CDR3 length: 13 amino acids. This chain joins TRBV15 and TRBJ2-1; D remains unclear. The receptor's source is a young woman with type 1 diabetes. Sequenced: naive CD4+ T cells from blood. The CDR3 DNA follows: TGTGCCACCAGCAAACACTACTACCTTGAGCAGTTCTTC. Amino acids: CATSKHYYLEQFF.